The subject of this entry is one TCR beta chain. The target antigen is unknown. This sample is drawn from a study of cytomegalovirus exposure and HLA in healthy donors. Study outcomes and limitations: Looking again later, the authors saw that most CMV-associated TCR beta chains seemed HLA-restricted.

Both 60 Vbeta primers and 13 Jbeta primers went into the PCR. Sequencing was performed with immunoSEQ multiplex PCR; in TCRdb, only in-frame clones are kept and a portion is missing. The sample yields 100,000 to 150,000 clones, roughly four fifths seen once. CDR3 length: 13 residues. V lost 7 bases and J 5 bases, leaving 14 bases between the germline ends. Germline CDR1 MNHEY, CDR2 SVGAGI. The receptor comes from a woman aged 40 to 55 in good health and CMV-seropositive. This sequence joins TRBV6-5 and TRBJ1-1, with D possibly matching TRBD1 (6 bases). Sequenced material: PBMCs. The CDR3 is CASTYGTGTEAFF. CDR3 bases: TGTGCCAGCACCTACGGTACAGGGACTGAAGCTTTCTTT.